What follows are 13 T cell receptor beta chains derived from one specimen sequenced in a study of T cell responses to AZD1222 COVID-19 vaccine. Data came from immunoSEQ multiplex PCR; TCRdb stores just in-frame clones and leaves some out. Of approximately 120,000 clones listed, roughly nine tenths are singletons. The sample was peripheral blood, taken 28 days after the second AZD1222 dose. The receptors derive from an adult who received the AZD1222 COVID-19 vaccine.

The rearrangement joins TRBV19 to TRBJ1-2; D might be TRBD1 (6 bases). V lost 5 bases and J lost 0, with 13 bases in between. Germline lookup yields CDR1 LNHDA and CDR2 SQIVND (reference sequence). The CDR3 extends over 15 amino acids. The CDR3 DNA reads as TGTGCCAGTAGTGCATCAGGGGAAGCTAACTATGGCTACACCTTC. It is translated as CASSASGEANYGYTF.

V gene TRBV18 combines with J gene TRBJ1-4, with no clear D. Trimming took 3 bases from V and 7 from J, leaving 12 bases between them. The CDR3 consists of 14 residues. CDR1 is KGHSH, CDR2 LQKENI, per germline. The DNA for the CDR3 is TGTGCCAGCTCACCCGGGATAAATATTGAAAAACTGTTTTTT. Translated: CASSPGINIEKLFF.

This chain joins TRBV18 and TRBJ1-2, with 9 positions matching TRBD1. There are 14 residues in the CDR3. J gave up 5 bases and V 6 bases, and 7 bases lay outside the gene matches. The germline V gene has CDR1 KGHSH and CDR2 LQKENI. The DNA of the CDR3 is TGTGCCAGCTCCGAGGGACAGGGCTATTATGGCTACACCTTC. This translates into CASSEGQGYYGYTF. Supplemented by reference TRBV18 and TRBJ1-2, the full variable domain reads NAGVMQNPRHLVRRRGQEARLRCSPMKGHSHVYWYRQLPEEGLKFMVYLQKENIIDESGMPKERFSAEFPKEGPSILRIQQVVRGDSAAYFCASSEGQGYYGYTFGSGTRLTVV.

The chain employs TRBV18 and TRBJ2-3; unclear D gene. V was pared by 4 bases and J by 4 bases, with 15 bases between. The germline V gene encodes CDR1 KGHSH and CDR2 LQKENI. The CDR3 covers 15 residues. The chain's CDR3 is CASSRIDTYADTQYF. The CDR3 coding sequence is TGTGCCAGCTCACGAATCGACACCTACGCAGATACGCAGTATTTT.

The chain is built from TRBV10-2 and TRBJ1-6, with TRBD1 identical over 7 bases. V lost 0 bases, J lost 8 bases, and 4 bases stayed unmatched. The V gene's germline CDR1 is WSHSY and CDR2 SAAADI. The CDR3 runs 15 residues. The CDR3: CASSESSQGDSPLHF. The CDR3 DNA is TGCGCCAGCAGTGAGTCGTCTCAGGGGGATTCACCCCTCCACTTT.

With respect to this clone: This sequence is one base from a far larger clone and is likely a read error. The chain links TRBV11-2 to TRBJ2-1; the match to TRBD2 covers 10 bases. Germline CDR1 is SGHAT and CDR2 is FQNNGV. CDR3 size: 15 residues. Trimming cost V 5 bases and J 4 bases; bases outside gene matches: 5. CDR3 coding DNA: TGTGCCAGCAGCCCCGGACTAGCGGCTTACAATGAGCAGTTCTTC. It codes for CASSPGLAAYNEQFF.

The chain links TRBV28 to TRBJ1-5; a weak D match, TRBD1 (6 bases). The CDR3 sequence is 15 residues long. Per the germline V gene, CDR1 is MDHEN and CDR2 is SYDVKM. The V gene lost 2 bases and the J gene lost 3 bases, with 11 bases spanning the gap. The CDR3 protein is CASSLGDRHNQPQHF. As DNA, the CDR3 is TGTGCCAGCAGTTTAGGAGACAGGCACAATCAGCCCCAGCATTTT.

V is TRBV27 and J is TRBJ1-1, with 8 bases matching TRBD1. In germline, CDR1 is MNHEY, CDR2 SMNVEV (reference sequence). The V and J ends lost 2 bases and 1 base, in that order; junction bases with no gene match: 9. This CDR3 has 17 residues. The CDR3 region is CASSLPSSGTGNTEAFF. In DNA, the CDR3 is TGTGCCAGCAGTTTACCATCATCCGGGACAGGGAACACTGAAGCTTTCTTT.

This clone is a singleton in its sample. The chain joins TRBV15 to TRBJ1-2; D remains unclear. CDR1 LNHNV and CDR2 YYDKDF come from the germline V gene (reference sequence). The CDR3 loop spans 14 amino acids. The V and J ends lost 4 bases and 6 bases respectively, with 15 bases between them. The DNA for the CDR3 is TGTGCCACCAGCACTCGGGCCTCGGGCCATGGCTACACCTTC. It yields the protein CATSTRASGHGYTF.

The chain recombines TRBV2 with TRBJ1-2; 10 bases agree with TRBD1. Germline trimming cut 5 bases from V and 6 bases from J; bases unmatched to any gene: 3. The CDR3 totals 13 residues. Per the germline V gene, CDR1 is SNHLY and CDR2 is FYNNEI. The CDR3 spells CASSRDRGNGYTF. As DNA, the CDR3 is TGTGCCAGCAGTAGGGACAGGGGAAATGGCTACACCTTC.

CDR3 in amino acids: CASRRQGAREQFF. CDR3 nucleotide sequence: TGTGCCAGCCGGCGACAGGGGGCAAGGGAGCAGTTCTTC. The V and J genes are TRBV6-5 and TRBJ2-1; TRBD1 aligns across 10 bases. Trimming cost V 8 bases and J 10 bases; bases outside gene matches: 8. Germline V gene lookup returns CDR1 MNHEY and CDR2 SVGAGI. The CDR3 is 13 residues long.

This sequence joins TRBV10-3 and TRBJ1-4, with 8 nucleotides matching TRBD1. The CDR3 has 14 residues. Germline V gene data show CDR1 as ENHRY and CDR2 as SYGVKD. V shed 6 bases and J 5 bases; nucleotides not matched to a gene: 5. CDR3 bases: TGTGCCATCAGACCCGACAGGGGAAATGAAAAACTGTTTTTT. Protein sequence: CAIRPDRGNEKLFF.

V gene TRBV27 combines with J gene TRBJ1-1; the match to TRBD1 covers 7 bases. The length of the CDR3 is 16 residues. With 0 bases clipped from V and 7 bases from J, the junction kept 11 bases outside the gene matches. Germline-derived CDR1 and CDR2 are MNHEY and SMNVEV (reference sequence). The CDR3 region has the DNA TGTGCCAGCAGTTTATCTATAGAGGGGGCATGGGGTGAAGCTTTCTTT. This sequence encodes CASSLSIEGAWGEAFF.